This T cell receptor (beta chain) is from a study of blood T cell repertoires in COVID-19. Study overall: Sites in the United States, Italy and Spain provided acute and convalescent COVID-19 samples.

As originally analysed: Reference gene primer amplification in the assay estimated nucleated cell counts. Libraries were prepared by immunoSEQ multiplex PCR; TCRdb keeps only in-frame clonotypes and omits some of them. V and J calls plus clone size are reproduced from that table; the DNA served to infer D and trimming. The table records about 66,000 clones, around 82% of them present only once. The specimen was peripheral blood. This sequence originates from a man between 60 and 70 years old with acute or convalescent COVID-19.

CDR3 nucleotide sequence: TGTGCCTGGAGGGGGGACATCAGTAACGAAAAACTGTTTTTT. It translates to CAWRGDISNEKLFF. The V gene is TRBV30, the J gene TRBJ1-4, with D perhaps TRBD1 (6 bases). The CDR3 runs 14 residues. Per germline, CDR1 GTSNPN and CDR2 SVGIG (reference sequence). Deletions cut 3 bases from V and 8 bases from J, with 16 bases between.